Listed below are T cell receptor beta chains from one sample, sequenced in a study of T-cell memory formation after mild COVID-19. TCRdb analysed the 5' RACE reads with MiXCR anew, one entry per CDR3 protein. The table has around 200,000 distinct CDR3 sequences, roughly a tenth seen once; the top ten hold around 3.3%. Sequences were obtained from PBMCs or a T cell subset sorted from them (not recorded which). These receptors came from a man between 18 and 29 years old who had mild COVID-19 (a few samples of this study predate the infection). Cell type and time point are not known. Each CDR3 is given with its conserved first and last residue. D genes are given only for firm matches. Size tells how often a clone was seen (once, few, many) or the class of an expanded clone, and some rows leave it out.

TRBV3-1	.	TRBJ2-1	few	CASSQQTGSHEQFF	TGTGCCAGCAGCCAACAGACAGGATCCCATGAGCAGTTCTTC
TRBV6-6	TRBD1	TRBJ1-5	.	CASSGTGVIQPQHF	TGTGCCAGCAGTGGGACAGGGGTTATTCAGCCCCAGCATTTT
TRBV20-1	.	TRBJ2-3	.	CSAIGESTDTQYF	TGCAGTGCCATCGGGGAAAGCACAGATACGCAGTATTTT
TRBV12-3/TRBV12-4	.	TRBJ1-2	few	CASSLGPGMHYGYTF	TGTGCCAGCAGTTTAGGGCCGGGGATGCACTATGGCTACACCTTC
TRBV6-2/TRBV6-3	.	TRBJ2-7	many	CASSFFYEQYF	TGTGCCAGCAGTTTCTTCTACGAGCAGTACTTC
TRBV6-5	.	TRBJ2-3	.	CASSYRAASTDTQYF	TGTGCCAGCAGTTACAGGGCGGCTAGCACAGATACGCAGTATTTT
TRBV5-1	.	TRBJ2-3	.	CASSLGSGSDTQYF	TGCGCCAGCAGCTTGGGTTCGGGGTCAGATACGCAGTATTTT
TRBV6-5	.	TRBJ1-2	few	CASSYSTGLNYGYTF	TGTGCCAGCAGTTACTCGACTGGGTTAAACTATGGCTACACCTTC
TRBV3-1	.	TRBJ1-2	.	CASSSRTSSNYGYTF	TGTGCCAGCAGCTCCCGGACCAGCTCTAACTATGGCTACACCTTC
TRBV5-6	.	TRBJ1-1	.	CASSLVSGEVAEAFF	TGTGCCAGCAGCTTGGTTTCGGGGGAGGTCGCTGAAGCTTTCTTT
TRBV20-1	TRBD1	TRBJ1-2	few	CSAVGQYEKGYTF	TGCAGTGCTGTGGGACAGTATGAGAAGGGCTACACCTTC
TRBV23-1	.	TRBJ2-7	.	CASSRRFELETLRYEQYF	TGCGCCAGCAGTCGGAGGTTCGAGCTTGAGACTCTCCGCTACGAGCAGTACTTC
TRBV20-1	.	TRBJ2-5	.	CSARAGWQETQYF	TGCAGTGCTAGGGCGGGGTGGCAAGAGACCCAGTACTTC
TRBV12-3/TRBV12-4	.	TRBJ1-2	few	CASSFETGVNYGYTF	TGTGCCAGCAGTTTTGAGACAGGTGTTAACTATGGCTACACCTTC
TRBV19	.	TRBJ1-4	few	CASSIRRATNEKLFF	TGTGCCAGTAGTATAAGGCGTGCAACTAATGAAAAACTGTTTTTT
TRBV29-1	TRBD1	TRBJ1-1	few	CSVDRVTTEAFF	TGCAGCGTGGACAGGGTAACCACTGAAGCTTTCTTT
TRBV20-1	.	TRBJ1-6	few	CSARDPVTNSPLHF	TGCAGTGCTAGAGATCCAGTTACTAATTCACCCCTCCACTTT
TRBV7-2	TRBD2	TRBJ2-1	.	CASSLVGTSGGIYNEQFF	TGTGCCAGCAGCTTAGTGGGGACTAGCGGGGGGATCTACAATGAGCAGTTCTTC
TRBV5-5	.	TRBJ2-3	few	CASSLADGLDTQYF	TGTGCCAGCAGCTTAGCGGATGGATTGGATACGCAGTATTTT
TRBV5-1	TRBD2	TRBJ2-3	.	CASSGIAGGTDTQYF	TGCGCCAGCAGCGGCATAGCGGGGGGAACAGATACGCAGTATTTT
TRBV20-1	.	TRBJ1-5	few	CSARAPPHSNQPQHF	TGCAGTGCTAGAGCCCCTCCCCATAGCAATCAGCCCCAGCATTTT
TRBV20-1	.	TRBJ2-5	.	CSARRPDQETQYF	TGCAGTGCTAGAAGGCCAGACCAAGAGACCCAGTACTTC
TRBV10-3	.	TRBJ2-1	few	CAISVGTEQFF	TGTGCCATCAGTGTGGGGACTGAGCAGTTCTTC
TRBV7-3	.	TRBJ1-4	few	CASSLTGRGGEKLFF	TGTGCCAGCAGCTTAACGGGCAGGGGCGGTGAAAAACTGTTTTTT
TRBV7-9	.	TRBJ1-5	few	CASSLEVGGFNQPQHF	TGTGCCAGCAGCTTAGAGGTAGGGGGATTCAATCAGCCCCAGCATTTT
TRBV7-9	.	TRBJ2-5	few	CASRKTGPQETQYF	TGTGCCAGCAGAAAGACAGGACCCCAAGAGACCCAGTACTTC
TRBV20-1	.	TRBJ2-7	few	CSASSGPYEQYF	TGCAGTGCGAGTAGCGGACCCTACGAGCAGTACTTC
TRBV19	TRBD1	TRBJ1-5	.	CASSGQGYQPQHF	TGTGCCAGTAGTGGACAGGGTTATCAGCCCCAGCATTTT
TRBV20-1	.	TRBJ1-6	.	CSASPGTDSPLHF	TGCAGTGCTAGCCCGGGTACGGATTCACCCCTCCACTTT
TRBV20-1	.	TRBJ1-5	.	CSARATQSNQPQHF	TGCAGTGCTAGAGCGACGCAGAGCAATCAGCCCCAGCATTTT
TRBV18	TRBD1	TRBJ2-2	few	CASSTGTGGTGELFF	TGTGCCAGCTCGACCGGGACAGGGGGCACCGGGGAGCTGTTTTTT
TRBV2	TRBD2	TRBJ2-3	few	CALNGGTSSGDTQYF	TGTGCCCTCAACGGGGGGACGAGCTCAGGGGATACGCAGTATTTT
TRBV6-5	.	TRBJ2-6	.	CASSSRWRSSGANVLTF	TGTGCCAGCAGTTCCCGGTGGCGTAGTTCTGGGGCCAACGTCCTGACTTTC
TRBV20-1	.	TRBJ2-3	many	CSARADYSFADTQYF	TGCAGTGCTAGGGCGGACTATAGTTTTGCAGATACGCAGTATTTT
TRBV3-1	.	TRBJ1-1	.	CASSHRGQIYEAFF	TGTGCCAGCAGCCACCGCGGACAGATTTATGAAGCTTTCTTT
TRBV5-6	.	TRBJ1-1	many	CASSSIPGAEAFF	TGTGCCAGCAGCTCCATTCCCGGCGCTGAAGCTTTCTTT
TRBV20-1	TRBD2	TRBJ2-5	few	CSGGTPVETQYF	TGCAGCGGGGGGACCCCCGTGGAGACCCAGTACTTC
TRBV9	.	TRBJ1-1	few	CASSVIQGSTEAFF	TGTGCCAGCAGCGTAATCCAGGGGAGCACTGAAGCTTTCTTT